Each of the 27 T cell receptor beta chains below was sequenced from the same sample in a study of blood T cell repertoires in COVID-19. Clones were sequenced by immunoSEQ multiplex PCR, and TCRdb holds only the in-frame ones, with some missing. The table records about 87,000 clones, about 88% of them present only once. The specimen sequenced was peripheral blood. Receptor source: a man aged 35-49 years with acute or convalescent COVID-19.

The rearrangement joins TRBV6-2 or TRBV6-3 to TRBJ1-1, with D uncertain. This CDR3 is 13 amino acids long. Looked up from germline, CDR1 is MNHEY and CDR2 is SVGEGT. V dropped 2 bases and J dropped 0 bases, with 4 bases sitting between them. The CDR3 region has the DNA TGTGCCAGCAGTTACACGGTGAACACTGAAGCTTTCTTT. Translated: CASSYTVNTEAFF.

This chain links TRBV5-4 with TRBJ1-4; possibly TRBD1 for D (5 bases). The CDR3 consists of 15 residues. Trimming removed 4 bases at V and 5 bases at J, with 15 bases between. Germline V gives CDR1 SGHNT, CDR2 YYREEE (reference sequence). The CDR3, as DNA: TGTGCCAGCAGCCGCGGGGGGACTGAGAATGAAAAACTGTTTTTT. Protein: CASSRGGTENEKLFF.

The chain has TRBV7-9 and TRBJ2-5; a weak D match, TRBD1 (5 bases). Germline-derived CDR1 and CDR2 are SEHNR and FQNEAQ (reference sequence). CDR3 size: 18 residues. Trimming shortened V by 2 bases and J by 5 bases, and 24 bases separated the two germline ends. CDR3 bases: TGTGCCAGCAGCTTATTATCCTCCGACGACAGACGATACGAGACCCAGTACTTC. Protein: CASSLLSSDDRRYETQYF.

The CDR3 region is CASSDGTFQPQHF. For the CDR3, the DNA is TGTGCCAGCAGTGATGGGACTTTTCAGCCCCAGCATTTT. The gene calls are TRBV6-1 and TRBJ1-5; the D gene is possibly TRBD1 (5 bases). Germline values: CDR1 MNHNS, CDR2 SASEGT. The CDR3 is made up of 13 amino acids. Trimming took 3 bases from V and 6 from J, leaving 9 bases between them.

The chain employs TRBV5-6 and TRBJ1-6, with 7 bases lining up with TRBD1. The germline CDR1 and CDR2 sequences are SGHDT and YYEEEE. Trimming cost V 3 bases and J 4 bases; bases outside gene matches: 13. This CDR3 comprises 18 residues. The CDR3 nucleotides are TGTGCCAGCAGCTCCCGGGAACGGGACAGATTTTATAATTCACCCCTCCACTTT. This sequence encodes CASSSRERDRFYNSPLHF.

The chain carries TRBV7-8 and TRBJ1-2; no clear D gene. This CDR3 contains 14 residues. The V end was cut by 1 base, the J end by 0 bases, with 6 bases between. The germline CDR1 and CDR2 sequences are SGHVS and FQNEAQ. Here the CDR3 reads CASSLEQTNYGYTF. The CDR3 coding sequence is TGTGCCAGCAGCTTAGAACAGACTAACTATGGCTACACCTTC. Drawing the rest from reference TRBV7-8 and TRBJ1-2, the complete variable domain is GAGVSQSPRYKVAKRGQDVALRCDPISGHVSLFWYQQALGQGPEFLTYFQNEAQLDKSGLPSDRFFAERPEGSVSTLKIQRTQQEDSAVYLCASSLEQTNYGYTFGSGTRLTVV.

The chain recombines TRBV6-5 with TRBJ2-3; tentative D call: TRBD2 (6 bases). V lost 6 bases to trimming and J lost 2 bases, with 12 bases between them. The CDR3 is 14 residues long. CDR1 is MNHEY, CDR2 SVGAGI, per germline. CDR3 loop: CASSRDSPTDTQYF. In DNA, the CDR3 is TGTGCCAGCAGCCGGGACTCACCCACAGATACGCAGTATTTT.

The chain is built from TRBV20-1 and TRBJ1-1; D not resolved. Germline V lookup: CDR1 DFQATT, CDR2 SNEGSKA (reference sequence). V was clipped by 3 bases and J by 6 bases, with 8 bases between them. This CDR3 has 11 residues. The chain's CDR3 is CSASFFPEAFF. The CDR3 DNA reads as TGCAGTGCTAGCTTTTTCCCTGAAGCTTTCTTT.

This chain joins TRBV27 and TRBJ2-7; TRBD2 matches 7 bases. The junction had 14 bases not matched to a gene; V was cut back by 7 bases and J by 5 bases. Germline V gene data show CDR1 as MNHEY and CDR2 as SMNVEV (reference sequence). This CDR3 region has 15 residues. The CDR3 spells CASTNDAGVLNEQYF. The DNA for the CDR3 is TGTGCCAGCACTAATGACGCGGGGGTGTTAAACGAGCAGTACTTC.

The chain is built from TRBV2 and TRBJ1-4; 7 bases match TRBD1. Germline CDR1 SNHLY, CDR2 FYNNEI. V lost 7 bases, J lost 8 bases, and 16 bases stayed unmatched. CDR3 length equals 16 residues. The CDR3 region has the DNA TGTGCCAGCACACCTTCCCCCTTGGGGACAGCCGAAAAACTGTTTTTT. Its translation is CASTPSPLGTAEKLFF.

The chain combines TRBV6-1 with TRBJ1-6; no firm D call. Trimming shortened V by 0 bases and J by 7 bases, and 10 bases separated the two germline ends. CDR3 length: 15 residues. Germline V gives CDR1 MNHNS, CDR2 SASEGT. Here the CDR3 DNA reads TGTGCCAGCAGTGAAGCTAACAGCCAAAATTCACCCCTCCACTTT. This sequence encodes CASSEANSQNSPLHF.

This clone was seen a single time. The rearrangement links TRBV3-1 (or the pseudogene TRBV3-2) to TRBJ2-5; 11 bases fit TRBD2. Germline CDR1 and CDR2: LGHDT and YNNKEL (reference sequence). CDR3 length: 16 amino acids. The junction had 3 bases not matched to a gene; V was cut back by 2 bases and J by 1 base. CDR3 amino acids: CASSQYGTSGQETQYF. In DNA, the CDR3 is TGTGCCAGCAGCCAATACGGGACTAGCGGCCAAGAGACCCAGTACTTC.

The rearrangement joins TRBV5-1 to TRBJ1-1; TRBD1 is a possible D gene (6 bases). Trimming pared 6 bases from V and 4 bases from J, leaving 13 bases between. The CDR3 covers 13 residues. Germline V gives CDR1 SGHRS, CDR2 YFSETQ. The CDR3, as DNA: TGCGCCAGCACGACAGGTAGGGCCACTGAAGCTTTCTTT. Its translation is CASTTGRATEAFF.

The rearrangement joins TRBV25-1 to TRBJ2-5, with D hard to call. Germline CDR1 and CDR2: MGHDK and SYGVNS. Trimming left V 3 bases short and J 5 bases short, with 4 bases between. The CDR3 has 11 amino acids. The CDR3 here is CASSDYETQYF. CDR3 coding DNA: TGTGCCAGCAGTGATTATGAGACCCAGTACTTC.

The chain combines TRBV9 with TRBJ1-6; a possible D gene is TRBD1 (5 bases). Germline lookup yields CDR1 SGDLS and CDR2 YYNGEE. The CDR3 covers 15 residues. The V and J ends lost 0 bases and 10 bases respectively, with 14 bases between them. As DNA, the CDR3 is TGTGCCAGCAGCGTAGTAGGCAGGGAAGAATCACCCCTCCACTTT. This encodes CASSVVGREESPLHF.

CDR3 nucleotide sequence: TGTGCCAGCAGCCCCAACCTGAGACAGGCTGGAAACACCATATATTTT. Its protein is CASSPNLRQAGNTIYF. The rearrangement joins TRBV7-8 to TRBJ1-3, with D perhaps matching TRBD1 (6 bases). The V and J ends lost 5 bases and 2 bases respectively, with 16 bases between them. CDR1 SGHVS and CDR2 FQNEAQ come from the germline V gene. The CDR3 runs to 16 residues.

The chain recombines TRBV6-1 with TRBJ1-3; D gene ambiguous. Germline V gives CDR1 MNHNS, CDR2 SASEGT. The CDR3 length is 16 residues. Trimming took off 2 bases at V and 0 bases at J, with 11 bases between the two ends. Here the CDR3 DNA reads TGTGCCAGCAGTGAATTTCCGATACTCTCTGGAAACACCATATATTTT. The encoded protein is CASSEFPILSGNTIYF.

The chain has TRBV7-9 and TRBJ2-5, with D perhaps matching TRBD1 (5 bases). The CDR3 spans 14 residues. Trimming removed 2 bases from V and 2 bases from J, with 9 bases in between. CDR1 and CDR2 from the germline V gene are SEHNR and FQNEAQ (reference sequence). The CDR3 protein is CASSLSGSQETQYF. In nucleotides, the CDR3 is TGTGCCAGCAGCTTATCAGGGTCACAAGAGACCCAGTACTTC.

CDR3 bases: TGTGCCAGCCAGGGTGCCTACACTGAAGCTTTCTTT. Residues: CASQGAYTEAFF. The V and J genes are TRBV27 and TRBJ1-1; D perhaps matches TRBD1 (5 bases). The ends were cut back, 8 bases at V and 3 bases at J, with 10 bases in the middle. The CDR3 has 12 amino acids. Looked up from germline, CDR1 is MNHEY and CDR2 is SMNVEV (reference sequence).

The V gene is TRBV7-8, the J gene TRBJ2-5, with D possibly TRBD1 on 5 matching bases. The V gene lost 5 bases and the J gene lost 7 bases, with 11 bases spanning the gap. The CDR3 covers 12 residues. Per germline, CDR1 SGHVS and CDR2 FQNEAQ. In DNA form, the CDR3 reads TGTGCCAGCAGCCCACAGGTGCGGACCCAGTACTTC. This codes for CASSPQVRTQYF.

The DNA for the CDR3 is TGTGCCAGCTCGTGGGGGGACGGGACTGAAGCTTTCTTT. The encoded protein is CASSWGDGTEAFF. J is TRBJ1-1 and V is TRBV19; D perhaps matches TRBD1 (5 bases). The V and J ends lost 9 bases and 5 bases respectively, with 16 bases between them. The CDR3 length is 13 residues. Germline V gives CDR1 LNHDA, CDR2 SQIVND (reference sequence). The full variable domain, in which reference TRBV19 and TRBJ1-1 provide the parts outside the CDR3, is DGGITQSPKYLFRKEGQNVTLSCEQNLNHDAMYWYRQDPGQGLRLIYYSQIVNDFQKGDIAEGYSVSREKKESFPLTVTSAQKNPTAFYLCASSWGDGTEAFFGQGTRLTVV.

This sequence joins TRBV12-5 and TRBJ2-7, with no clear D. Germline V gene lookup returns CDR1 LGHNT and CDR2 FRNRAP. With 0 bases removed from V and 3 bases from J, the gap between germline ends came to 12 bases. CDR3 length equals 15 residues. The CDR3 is CASGLVLSQSYEQYF. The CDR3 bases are TGTGCTAGTGGTTTGGTACTCTCACAGAGCTACGAGCAGTACTTC. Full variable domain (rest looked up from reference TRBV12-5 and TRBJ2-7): DARVTQTPRHKVTEMGQEVTMRCQPILGHNTVFWYRQTMMQGLELLAYFRNRAPLDDSGMPKDRFSAEMPDATLATLKIQPSEPRDSAVYFCASGLVLSQSYEQYFGPGTRLTVT.

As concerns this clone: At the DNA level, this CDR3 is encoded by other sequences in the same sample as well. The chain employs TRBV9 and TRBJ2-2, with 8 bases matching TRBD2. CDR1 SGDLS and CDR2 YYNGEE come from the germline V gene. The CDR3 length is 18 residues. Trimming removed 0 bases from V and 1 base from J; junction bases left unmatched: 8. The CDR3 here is CASSVARGGLGNTGELFF. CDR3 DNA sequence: TGTGCCAGCAGCGTAGCTCGGGGGGGGCTCGGGAACACCGGGGAGCTGTTTTTT.

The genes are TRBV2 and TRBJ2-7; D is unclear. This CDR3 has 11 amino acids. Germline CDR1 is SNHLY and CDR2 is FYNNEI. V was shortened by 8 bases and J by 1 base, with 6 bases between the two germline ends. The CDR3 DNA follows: TGTGCCAGCTACGGGTCCTACGAGCAGTACTTC. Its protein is CASYGSYEQYF.

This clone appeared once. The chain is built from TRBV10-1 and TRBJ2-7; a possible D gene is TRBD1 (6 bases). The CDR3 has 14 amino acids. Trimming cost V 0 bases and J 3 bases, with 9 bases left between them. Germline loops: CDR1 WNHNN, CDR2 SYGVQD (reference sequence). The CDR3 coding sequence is TGCGCCAGCAGTGAGTCGAACAGGGTCTACGAGCAGTACTTC. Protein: CASSESNRVYEQYF.

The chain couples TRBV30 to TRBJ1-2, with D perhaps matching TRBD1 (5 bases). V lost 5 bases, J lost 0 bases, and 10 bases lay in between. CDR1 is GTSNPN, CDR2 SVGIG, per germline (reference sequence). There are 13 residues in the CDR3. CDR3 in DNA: TGTGCCTGGCAGGACACCTCTAACTATGGCTACACCTTC. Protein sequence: CAWQDTSNYGYTF.

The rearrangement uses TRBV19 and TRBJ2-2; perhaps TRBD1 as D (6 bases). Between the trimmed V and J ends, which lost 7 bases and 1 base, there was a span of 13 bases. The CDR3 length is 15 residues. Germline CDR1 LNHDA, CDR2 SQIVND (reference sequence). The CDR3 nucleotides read TGTGCCAGTACCGCGGCGACAGGGAACACCGGGGAGCTGTTTTTT. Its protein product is CASTAATGNTGELFF.